This T cell receptor (beta chain) comes out of a study of shared clonotypes between healthy human individuals. Study information: Three plates each covered CD4 naive and memory; CD8 naive two, CD8 memory one.

Libraries were prepared by immunoSEQ multiplex PCR; TCRdb keeps only in-frame clonotypes and omits some of them. This sample carries hundreds of thousands of clones, approximately 95% of them seen once, and the ten largest clones take around 0.11%. Naive CD8 cells lacked CD45RO, underwent positive selection for CCR7 and left out terminally differentiated effector memory CD45RA+ cells. The V gene's germline CDR1 is SGHDT and CDR2 YYEEEE. The CDR3 runs 15 residues. V shed 3 bases and J shed 0 bases, with 9 bases lying between them. As concerns this clone: Its cognate antigen is unknown.

Findings and caveats of the study: Sequencing depth was expected to affect clonotype sharing among donors. About 5% of naive CD4 clonotypes were shared across a few donors.

The sample taken for sequencing was naive CD8+ T cells sorted from blood. The clonotype comes from a young woman in good health. The chain is built from TRBV5-6 and TRBJ2-2; D may be TRBD1 (5 bases). CDR3 bases: TGTGCCAGCAGCTCGGACATAGCGAACACCGGGGAGCTGTTTTTT. This encodes CASSSDIANTGELFF.